The rows below give T cell receptor beta chains drawn from one sample of a study of OX40 agonist ivuxolimab in advanced cancers. The table came from immunoSEQ multiplex PCR; TCRdb's copy has only in-frame clones and leaves some out. The profile shows some 40,000 clones, around 93% of them singletons. The input for sequencing was CD4+ or CD8+ T cells sorted from blood, taken in a trial of the OX40 agonist ivuxolimab. Receptors were obtained from an adult with an advanced solid tumor such as melanoma, head and neck, liver or kidney cancer. Both conserved end residues are part of each CDR3. A D gene is named only where the DNA matches it firmly. Clone sizes are given selectively: once, few, many, or a class where the clone is expanded.

J gene: TRBJ2-7
D gene: TRBD1
clone size: -
V gene: TRBV11-3
CDR3 length: 15
CDR3 protein: CASSLGTGKSYEQYF
CDR3 DNA: TGTGCCAGCAGCTTGGGGACAGGGAAGTCCTACGAGCAGTACTTC

J gene: TRBJ2-1
D gene: -
clone size: -
V gene: TRBV27
CDR3 length: 15
CDR3 protein: CASAAPTRPDNEQFF
CDR3 DNA: TGTGCCAGCGCCGCCCCGACAAGGCCAGACAATGAGCAGTTCTTC

J gene: TRBJ2-6
D gene: -
clone size: once
V gene: TRBV5-4
CDR3 length: 15
CDR3 protein: CASSIQGSGANVLTF
CDR3 DNA: TGTGCCAGCAGCATACAAGGCTCAGGGGCCAACGTCCTGACTTTC

J gene: TRBJ2-7
D gene: TRBD1
clone size: -
V gene: TRBV19
CDR3 length: 13
CDR3 protein: CASSIDRVREQYF
CDR3 DNA: TGTGCCAGTAGTATCGACAGGGTACGCGAGCAGTACTTC

J gene: TRBJ2-1
D gene: -
clone size: -
V gene: TRBV9
CDR3 length: 14
CDR3 protein: CASSPIGQYNEQFF
CDR3 DNA: TGTGCCAGCAGCCCAATCGGACAGTACAATGAGCAGTTCTTC

J gene: TRBJ2-7
D gene: TRBD1
clone size: -
V gene: TRBV7-9
CDR3 length: 15
CDR3 protein: CASSIIGQGLNEQYF
CDR3 DNA: TGTGCCAGCAGCATTATTGGACAGGGACTGAACGAGCAGTACTTC

J gene: TRBJ1-2
D gene: -
clone size: few
V gene: TRBV5-1
CDR3 length: 15
CDR3 protein: CASSSLRRGEYGYTF
CDR3 DNA: TGCGCCAGCAGCTCTCTAAGGAGGGGGGAGTATGGCTACACCTTC

J gene: TRBJ2-3
D gene: -
clone size: -
V gene: TRBV28
CDR3 length: 12
CDR3 protein: CASSRGIDTQYF
CDR3 DNA: TGTGCCAGCAGCAGGGGAATAGATACGCAGTATTTT

J gene: TRBJ2-1
D gene: TRBD2
clone size: -
V gene: TRBV5-6
CDR3 length: 16
CDR3 protein: CASSTPSGSSYNEQFF
CDR3 DNA: TGTGCCAGCAGCACGCCTAGCGGGAGCTCCTACAATGAGCAGTTCTTC

J gene: TRBJ2-3
D gene: TRBD2
clone size: -
V gene: TRBV4-3
CDR3 length: 16
CDR3 protein: CASSQDLGAGTDTQYF
CDR3 DNA: TGCGCCAGCAGCCAAGATCTCGGAGCGGGGACGGATACGCAGTATTTT

J gene: TRBJ2-7
D gene: -
clone size: once
V gene: TRBV7-9
CDR3 length: 15
CDR3 protein: CASSLDDEQVGEQYF
CDR3 DNA: TGTGCCAGCAGCTTAGACGATGAACAGGTTGGCGAGCAGTACTTC

J gene: TRBJ2-1
D gene: -
clone size: -
V gene: TRBV7-6
CDR3 length: 19
CDR3 protein: CASSSLENRELSSYNEQFF
CDR3 DNA: TGTGCCAGCAGCTCTCTTGAGAACAGGGAACTAAGCTCCTACAATGAGCAGTTCTTC

J gene: TRBJ1-1
D gene: -
clone size: once
V gene: TRBV30
CDR3 length: 18
CDR3 protein: CAWSVSYNPVAGDPEAFF
CDR3 DNA: TGTGCCTGGAGTGTATCTTACAACCCCGTCGCTGGAGACCCTGAAGCTTTCTTT

J gene: TRBJ1-6
D gene: -
clone size: -
V gene: TRBV30
CDR3 length: 15
CDR3 protein: CAWTGGGGAASPLHF
CDR3 DNA: TGTGCCTGGACCGGCGGGGGGGGTGCGGCATCACCCCTCCACTTT

J gene: TRBJ2-1
D gene: -
clone size: few
V gene: TRBV6-4
CDR3 length: 13
CDR3 protein: CASSTGYYNEQFF
CDR3 DNA: TGTGCCAGCAGTACCGGCTACTACAATGAGCAGTTCTTC

J gene: TRBJ2-7
D gene: -
clone size: -
V gene: TRBV29-1
CDR3 length: 13
CDR3 protein: CSVLLHSSYEQYF
CDR3 DNA: TGCAGCGTTTTGTTGCACAGTTCCTACGAGCAGTACTTC